This T cell receptor (beta chain) emerged from a study of type 1 and type 2 diabetes patients listed by TCRdb under 2016. The study in broad terms: Ten or so type 1 diabetes patients, a few type 2 diabetes patients and about 6 nondiabetic controls were recruited in China to form the cohort. Across the study, CD4+ and CD8+ T cells were positively selected from PBMCs by means of CD4 or CD8 MicroBeads on MACS columns. The whole study generated approximately 19 million paired-end reads. In the study, high-throughput sequencing was used to profile TCRbeta repertoires so that type 1 diabetes, type 2 diabetes and nondiabetic individuals could be compared. Type 2 diabetes patients served as a disease comparison group for the type 1 diabetes patients. Similar V gene usage was observed when approximately 19-cycle and 25-cycle amplification were compared, suggesting similar primer efficiencies and random PCR bias. Paired-end sequencing of TCRbeta libraries was performed on Illumina HiSeq 2000 or MiSeq instruments.

This clonotype was counted between two and nine times. Its antigen specificity is not known. Nothing much larger sits one base from this clone, and base qualities are not available. Every diabetic patient fulfilled standard classification criteria for type 1 or type 2 diabetes, and glucose and C-peptide were measured using WHO-recommended methods. Donors were excluded if they had other autoimmune diseases or infections within the previous four weeks. From each participant, about 10 milliliters of peripheral blood were collected. LymphoPrep density separation was used to isolate PBMCs. The listed sequencing device is Illumina MiSeq. TCRbeta CDR3 amplification used genomic DNA from the sorted T cell subsets as template. The TCRbeta CDR3 region was amplified by multiplex PCR with 30 forward and 13 reverse primers. AMPure XP beads were used to purify the PCR products, after which a second approximately 25-cycle PCR added indices and adaptors. Libraries were gel-purified using the QIAquick Gel Extraction Kit before sequencing. The authors' analysis ran thus. Paired-end reads were merged using FLASH and were aligned with IgBLAST to IMGT V, D and J germline references. After reads whose alignment identity to germline references fell below 70% were discarded, roughly 11,000,000 reads remained study-wide. CDR3 boundaries, reading frame and productivity were assigned following IMGT definitions. Highly-expanded clones were defined as clones making up 1% or more of reads, and normalized Shannon entropy was used to measure diversity. Unpaired two-tailed t-tests were used to test for differences in Shannon entropy between groups. The raw public reads went through TCRdb reprocessing: fastp at Q25, MiXCR clone calling, in-frame beta chains kept. Records with the same CDR3 protein are collapsed into one entry carrying the most frequent genes and DNA. These V and J calls are TCRdb output, not the study's own analysis. In all, the sample holds about 250,000 distinct CDR3 sequences, and more than 40% of those were seen once. In total, the top ten clones hold roughly 15% of the sample.

What the work shows at the level of the full study, not this receptor alone: V and J gene usage patterns of type 2 diabetes and control samples were highly correlated, averaging approximately 0.97 between samples. Few highly-expanded CD4+ clones, median one, were found in type 2 diabetes patients, accounting for a median about 4.2% of reads. Since just a limited number of T2D and control samples were sequenced, some T1D-only HECs might also appear in more T2D or control samples. Age and gender were not matched between study groups, possibly biasing interpretation. High diversity was shown by type 2 diabetes repertoires, and the diversity was significantly greater than that of type 1 diabetes repertoires in both CD4+ and CD8+ T cells.

Trimming takes 5 bases from V and 3 bases from J, and the germline ends sit 10 bases apart. Inclusive of the bounding cysteine and phenylalanine, the CDR3 is 13 residues long. CDR3 DNA is the only sequence kept; it has 39 bases, read in frame from the first base. The germline V gene sets CDR1 to MRHNA and CDR2 to SNTAGT. The TCR originated in a man in his late teens or twenties with type 2 diabetes. Sequencing was performed on peripheral blood mononuclear cells (PBMCs). The chain is encoded by TRBV6-4 joined to TRBJ1-1, with TRBD1 tentatively as D gene (5 bases match). CDR3 loop: CASSRDADTEAFF. The nucleotides read TGTGCCAGCAGTAGGGACGCGGACACTGAAGCTTTCTTT.